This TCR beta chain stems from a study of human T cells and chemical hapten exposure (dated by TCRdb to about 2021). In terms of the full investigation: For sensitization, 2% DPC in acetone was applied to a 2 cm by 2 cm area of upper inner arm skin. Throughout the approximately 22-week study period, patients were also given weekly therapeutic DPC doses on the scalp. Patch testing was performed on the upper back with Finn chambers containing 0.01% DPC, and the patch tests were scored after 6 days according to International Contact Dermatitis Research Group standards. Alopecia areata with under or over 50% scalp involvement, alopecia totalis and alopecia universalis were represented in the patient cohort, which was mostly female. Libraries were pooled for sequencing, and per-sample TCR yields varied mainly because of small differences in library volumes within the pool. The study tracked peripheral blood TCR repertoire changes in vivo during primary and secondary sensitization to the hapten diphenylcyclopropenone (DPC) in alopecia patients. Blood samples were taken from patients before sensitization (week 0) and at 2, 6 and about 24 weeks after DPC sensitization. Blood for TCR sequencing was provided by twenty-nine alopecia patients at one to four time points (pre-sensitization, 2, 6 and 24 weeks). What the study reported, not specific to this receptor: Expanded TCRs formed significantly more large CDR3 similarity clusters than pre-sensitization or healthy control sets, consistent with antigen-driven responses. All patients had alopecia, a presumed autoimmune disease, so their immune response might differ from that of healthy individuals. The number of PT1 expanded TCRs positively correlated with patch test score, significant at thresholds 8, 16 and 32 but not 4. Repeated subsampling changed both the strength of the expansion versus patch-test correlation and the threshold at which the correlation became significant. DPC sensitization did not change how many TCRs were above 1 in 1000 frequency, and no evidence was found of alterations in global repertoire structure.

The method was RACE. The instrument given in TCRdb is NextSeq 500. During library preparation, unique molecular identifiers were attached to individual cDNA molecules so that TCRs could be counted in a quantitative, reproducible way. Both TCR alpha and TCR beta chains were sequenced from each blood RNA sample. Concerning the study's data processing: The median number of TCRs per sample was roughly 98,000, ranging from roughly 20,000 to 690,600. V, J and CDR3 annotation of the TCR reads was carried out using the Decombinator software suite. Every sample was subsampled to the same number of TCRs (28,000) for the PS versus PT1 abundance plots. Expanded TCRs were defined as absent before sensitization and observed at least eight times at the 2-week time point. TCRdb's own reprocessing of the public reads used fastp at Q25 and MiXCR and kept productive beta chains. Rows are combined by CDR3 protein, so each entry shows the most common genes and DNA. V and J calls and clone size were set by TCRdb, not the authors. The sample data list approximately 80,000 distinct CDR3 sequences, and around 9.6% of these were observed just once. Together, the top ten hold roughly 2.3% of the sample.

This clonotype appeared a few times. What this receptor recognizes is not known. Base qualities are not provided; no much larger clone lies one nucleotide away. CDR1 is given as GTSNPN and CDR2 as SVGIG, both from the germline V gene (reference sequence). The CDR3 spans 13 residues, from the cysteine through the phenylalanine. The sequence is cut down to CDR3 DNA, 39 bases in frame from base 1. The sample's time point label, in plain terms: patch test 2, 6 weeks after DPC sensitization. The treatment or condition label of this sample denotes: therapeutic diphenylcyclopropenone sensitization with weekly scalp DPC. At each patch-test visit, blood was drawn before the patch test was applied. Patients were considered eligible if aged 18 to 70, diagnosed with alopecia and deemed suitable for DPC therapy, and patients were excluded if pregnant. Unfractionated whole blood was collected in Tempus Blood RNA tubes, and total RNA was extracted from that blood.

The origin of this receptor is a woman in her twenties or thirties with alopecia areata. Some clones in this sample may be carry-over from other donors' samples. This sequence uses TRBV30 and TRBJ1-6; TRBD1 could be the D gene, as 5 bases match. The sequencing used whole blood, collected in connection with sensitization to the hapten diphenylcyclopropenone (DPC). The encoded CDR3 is CGARAGLNSPLHF. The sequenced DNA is TGTGGGGCAAGGGCAGGGCTAAATTCACCCCTCCACTTT.